The 9 T cell receptor beta chains presented below share a single source sample, sequenced in a study of blood T cell repertoires in COVID-19. TCRdb's copy holds only in-frame clones and misses some; the assay was immunoSEQ multiplex PCR. The sample yields 200,000 to 250,000 clones, roughly 84% seen once. What was sequenced was peripheral blood. The receptors shown here come from a man aged 30 to 45 with active or convalescent COVID-19.

V and J are TRBV4-3 and TRBJ1-1; the match to TRBD1 covers 7 bases. The CDR3 runs 15 residues. V was clipped by 4 bases and J by 4 bases; unmatched bases: 9. Germline CDR1 and CDR2: LGHNA and YSLEER. In nucleotides, the CDR3 is TGCGCCAGCAGCCGAACCACAGGGGAAGGCACTGAAGCTTTCTTT. This translates into CASSRTTGEGTEAFF.

This sequence joins TRBV4-1 and TRBJ2-1, with a weak D call TRBD2 (6 bases). CDR3 length equals 14 residues. Germline-derived CDR1 and CDR2 are MGHRA and YSYEKL. The germline V and J ends were trimmed by 4 bases and 5 bases, with 12 bases remaining between them. CDR3 DNA sequence: TGCGCCAGCAGCCGGACTTCGGGGGACAATGAGCAGTTCTTC. Its protein product is CASSRTSGDNEQFF.

This clone was seen once. This chain uses TRBV28 with TRBJ2-5, with a tentative D call TRBD2 (5 bases). V dropped 6 bases and J dropped 1 base, with 12 bases sitting between them. The CDR3 contains 14 residues. Looked up from germline, CDR1 is MDHEN and CDR2 is SYDVKM. The CDR3 region is CASRRGMLQETQYF. The CDR3 coding sequence is TGTGCCAGCAGGCGAGGGATGCTCCAAGAGACCCAGTACTTC.

The rearrangement uses TRBV30 and TRBJ1-3; 8 nucleotides match TRBD1. V lost 5 bases, J lost 4 bases, and 4 bases stayed unmatched. Germline lookup yields CDR1 GTSNPN and CDR2 SVGIG (reference sequence). This CDR3 region has 13 residues. The CDR3 region has the DNA TGTGCCTGGGCCGGGACAGGCGGAAACACCATATATTTT. Protein product: CAWAGTGGNTIYF.

This clone has only one observation. V gene TRBV2 combines with J gene TRBJ2-4, with 13 bases matching TRBD2. The germline gives CDR1 SNHLY, CDR2 FYNNEI. CDR3 length: 15 amino acids. J gave up 6 bases and V 6 bases, and 5 bases lay outside the gene matches. The CDR3 bases are TGTGCCAGCAGGGGGACTAGCGGGATGGGAAACATTCAGTACTTC. Translation gives CASRGTSGMGNIQYF.

The gene calls are TRBV7-2 and TRBJ2-3; 7 nucleotides agree with TRBD2. Germline CDR1 reads SGHTA; CDR2 reads FQGNSA. The J segment lost 1 base and the V segment lost 2 bases, leaving 9 bases of the junction unmatched. The CDR3 spans 17 residues. The CDR3, as DNA: TGTGCCAGCAGCTTAATGCTTGGGGGAGGGGGCACAGATACGCAGTATTTT. This codes for CASSLMLGGGGTDTQYF.

The rearrangement joins TRBV2 to TRBJ1-3, with D possibly TRBD1 on 6 matching bases. The ends were cut back, 6 bases at V and 0 bases at J, with 15 bases in the middle. The CDR3 is 16 amino acids. Per the germline V gene, CDR1 is SNHLY and CDR2 is FYNNEI. The CDR3 spells CASSPDRLNSGNTIYF. Here the CDR3 DNA reads TGTGCCAGCAGCCCCGACAGGCTAAACTCTGGAAACACCATATATTTT.

The rearrangement links TRBV27 to TRBJ1-1; 8 nucleotides agree with TRBD1. CDR1 is MNHEY, CDR2 SMNVEV, per germline (reference sequence). This CDR3 region has 16 residues. J lost 1 base, V lost 0 bases, and 4 bases had no gene match. Here the CDR3 reads CASSLSGQGANTEAFF. The CDR3 nucleotides read TGTGCCAGCAGTTTATCGGGGCAGGGGGCGAACACTGAAGCTTTCTTT.

The V gene is TRBV2, the J gene TRBJ2-1; a weak D match, TRBD2 (7 bases). V lost 4 bases and J lost 10, with 17 bases in between. This CDR3 has 14 residues. CDR1 and CDR2 (germline): SNHLY, FYNNEI. The CDR3 region is CASSGGGRLEEQFF. The DNA of the CDR3 is TGTGCCAGCAGTGGCGGGGGCCGTTTGGAGGAGCAGTTCTTC.